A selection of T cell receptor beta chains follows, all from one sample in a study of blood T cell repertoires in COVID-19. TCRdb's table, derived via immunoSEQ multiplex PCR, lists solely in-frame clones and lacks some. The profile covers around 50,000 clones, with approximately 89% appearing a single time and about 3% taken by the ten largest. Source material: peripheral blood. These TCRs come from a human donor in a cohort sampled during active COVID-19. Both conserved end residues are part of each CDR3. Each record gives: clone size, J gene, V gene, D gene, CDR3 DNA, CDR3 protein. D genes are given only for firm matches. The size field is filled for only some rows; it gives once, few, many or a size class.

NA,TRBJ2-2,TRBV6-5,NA,TGTGCCAGCAGTTACTCGGGCTGGAACACCGGGGAGCTGTTTTTT,CASSYSGWNTGELFF
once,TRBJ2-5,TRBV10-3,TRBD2,TGTGCCATCAGTCAAAGCGGGGGAGAGACCCAGTACTTC,CAISQSGGETQYF
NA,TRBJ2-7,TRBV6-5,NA,TGTGCCAGCAGCCTCGGGAACGAGCAGTACTTC,CASSLGNEQYF
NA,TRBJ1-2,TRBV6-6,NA,TGTGCCAGCAGTCGGACAGCAACGGGTGGCTACACCTTC,CASSRTATGGYTF
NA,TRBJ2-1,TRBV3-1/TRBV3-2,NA,TGTGCCAGCAGCCAAGATCAGGGCCCGAATGAGCAGTTCTTC,CASSQDQGPNEQFF
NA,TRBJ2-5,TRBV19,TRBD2,TGTGCCAGTAGTATCCCCGGACTAGCGGGTGGGGAGACCCAGTACTTC,CASSIPGLAGGETQYF
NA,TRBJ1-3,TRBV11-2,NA,TGTGCCAGCAGCGCAAACAGGGTGCAGAGCTCTGGAAACACCATATATTTT,CASSANRVQSSGNTIYF
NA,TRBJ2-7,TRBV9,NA,TGTGCCAGCAGCCCCGGTCGTACAGGGCCCTCCTACGAGCAGTACTTC,CASSPGRTGPSYEQYF
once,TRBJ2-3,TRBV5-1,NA,TGCGCCAGCAGCGTTCAGCGTGCTAGCACAGATACGCAGTATTTT,CASSVQRASTDTQYF
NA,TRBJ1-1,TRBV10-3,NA,TGTGCCATCAGTTTTTCCGTGAACACTGAAGCTTTCTTT,CAISFSVNTEAFF
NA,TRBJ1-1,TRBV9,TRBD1,TGTGCCAGCAGCGGAAGTGTTACAGGGGGACTCACTGAAGCTTTCTTT,CASSGSVTGGLTEAFF
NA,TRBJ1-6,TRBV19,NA,TGTGCCAGTAGGTCCAGATGGAGTTCACCCCTCCACTTT,CASRSRWSSPLHF
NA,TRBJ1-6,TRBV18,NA,TGTGCCAGCTCACCTGAAAGGTCGGGGAGCTCCTATAATTCACCCCTCCACTTT,CASSPERSGSSYNSPLHF
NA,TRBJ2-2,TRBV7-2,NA,TGTGCCAGCAGCTTGCGACATTCCCTGAACACCGGGGAGCTGTTTTTT,CASSLRHSLNTGELFF
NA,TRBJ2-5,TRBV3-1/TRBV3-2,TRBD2,TGTGCCAGCAGCCAACTAGCGGGAGTGGAGACCCAGTACTTC,CASSQLAGVETQYF
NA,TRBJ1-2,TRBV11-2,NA,TGTGCCAGCAGCCCCGGACAGCCCGGACCCTATGGCTACACCTTC,CASSPGQPGPYGYTF
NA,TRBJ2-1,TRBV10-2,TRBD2,TGCGCCAGCCACTATGGGCGGGAGGCTGGGCATGAGCAGTTCTTC,CASHYGREAGHEQFF
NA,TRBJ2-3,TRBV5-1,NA,TGCGCCAGCAGTAACACCGCGGCTTCTAGCACAGATACGCAGTATTTT,CASSNTAASSTDTQYF
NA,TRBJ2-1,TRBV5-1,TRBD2,TGCGCCAGCAGTTATGATTGGACTAGCACATATGAGCAGTTCTTC,CASSYDWTSTYEQFF
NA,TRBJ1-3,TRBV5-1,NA,TGCGCCAGCAGCTTGGGGACAGCAACTGGAAACACCATATATTTT,CASSLGTATGNTIYF
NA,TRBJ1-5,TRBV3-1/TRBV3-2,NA,TGTGCCAGCAGCCAAGGACAGATGGGTATCGTAAACAATCAGCCCCAGCATTTT,CASSQGQMGIVNNQPQHF
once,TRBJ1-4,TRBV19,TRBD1,TGTGCCAGTAGTTCTGACAGGGGGCATTCAACTAATGAAAAACTGTTTTTT,CASSSDRGHSTNEKLFF
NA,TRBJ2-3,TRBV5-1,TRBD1,TGCGCCAGCAGGGACAGGGGGGACACAGATACGCAGTATTTT,CASRDRGDTDTQYF
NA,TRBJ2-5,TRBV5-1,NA,TGCGCCAGCAGCTCGGGGGGCACCTCCCAAGAGACCCAGTACTTC,CASSSGGTSQETQYF
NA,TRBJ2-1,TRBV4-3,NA,TGCGCCAGCAGCCAAGATTTGGTGGGACATTCTTACAATGAGCAGTTCTTC,CASSQDLVGHSYNEQFF
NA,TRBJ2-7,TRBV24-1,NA,TGTGCCACCAGTGATCCCCGTTCTGGGAGGTCCACCCGGCAGTACTTC,CATSDPRSGRSTRQYF
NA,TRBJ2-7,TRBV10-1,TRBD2,TGCGCCAGCAGGGGGGCGGGACTAGCCGGATCCGAGCAGTACTTC,CASRGAGLAGSEQYF
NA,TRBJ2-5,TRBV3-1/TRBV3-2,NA,TGTGCCAGCAGCCAAAGAGGAGCCGAGGCCCAGTACTTC,CASSQRGAEAQYF
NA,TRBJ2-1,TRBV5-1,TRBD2,TGCGCCAGCAGCTCAATTACGACTAGCGGGGGGCCTGAGCAGTTCTTC,CASSSITTSGGPEQFF
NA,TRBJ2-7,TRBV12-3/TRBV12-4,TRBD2,TGTGCCAGCACGCTAGCGGGAGGCAGCGAGCAGTACTTC,CASTLAGGSEQYF
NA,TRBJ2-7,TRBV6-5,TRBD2,TGTGCCAGCAGTTACTTGCCTACTAGCGGGAGAAGCGAGCAGTACTTC,CASSYLPTSGRSEQYF
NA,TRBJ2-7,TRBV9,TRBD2,TGTGCCAGCAGCGCTTCAGGGACTAGCGGGAGGTACGAGCAGTACTTC,CASSASGTSGRYEQYF
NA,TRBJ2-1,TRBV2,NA,TGTGCCGGAACAGGGAACAGAGACAATGAGCAGTTCTTC,CAGTGNRDNEQFF
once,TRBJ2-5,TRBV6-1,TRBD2,TGTGCCAGCAGTGAACTAGCGGGGGGGCCTGAGACCCAGTACTTC,CASSELAGGPETQYF
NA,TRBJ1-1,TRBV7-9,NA,TGTGCCAGCAGCTCGAGACAGTTCTCCGAAGCTTTCTTT,CASSSRQFSEAFF
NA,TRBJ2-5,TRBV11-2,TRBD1,TGTGCCAGCAGCTTAGATGGGACAGCCACGGAGACCCAGTACTTC,CASSLDGTATETQYF
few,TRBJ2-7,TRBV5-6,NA,TGTGCCAGCAGCCTAGGGGCCCTCAATATCTACGAGCAGTACTTC,CASSLGALNIYEQYF
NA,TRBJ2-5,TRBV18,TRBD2,TGTGCCAGCTCACCAACAGTCGGGGGGGAAGAGACCCAGTACTTC,CASSPTVGGEETQYF
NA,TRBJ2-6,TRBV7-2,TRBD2,TGTGCCAGCAGCCGTAGGGGAGGGCTAGGGGCCAACGTCCTGACTTTC,CASSRRGGLGANVLTF
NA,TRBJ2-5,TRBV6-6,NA,TGTGCCAGCAGAAAGGACAGACAAGAGACCCAGTACTTC,CASRKDRQETQYF
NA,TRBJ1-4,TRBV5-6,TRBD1,TGTGCCAGCAGTAGAGCCGGGACAGGGAAATCAAAACTGTTTTTT,CASSRAGTGKSKLFF
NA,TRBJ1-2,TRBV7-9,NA,TGTGCCAGCTCCCTGACAGCCTATGGCTACACCTTC,CASSLTAYGYTF
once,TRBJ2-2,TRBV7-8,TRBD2,TGTGCCAGCAGCATACTCGGACTAGCGGGAGTAGGAACCGGGGAGCTGTTTTTT,CASSILGLAGVGTGELFF
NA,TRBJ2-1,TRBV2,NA,TGTGCCAGCAGTAGAAGGGGTCTCTCCTACAATGAGCAGTTCTTC,CASSRRGLSYNEQFF
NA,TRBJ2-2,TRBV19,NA,TGTGCCAGTAGTATGGGACACATAACCGGGGAGCTGTTTTTT,CASSMGHITGELFF
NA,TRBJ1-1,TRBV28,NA,TGTGCCAGCAGTTCACAACCGAACACTGAAGCTTTCTTT,CASSSQPNTEAFF
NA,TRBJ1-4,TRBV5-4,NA,TGTGCCAGCAGCTTGGGAGGAGCGGCCCCCGGGAGTGAAAAACTGTTTTTT,CASSLGGAAPGSEKLFF
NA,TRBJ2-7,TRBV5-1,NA,TGCGCCAGCAGCCCCTTGGGGGGTACCTACGAGCAGTACTTC,CASSPLGGTYEQYF
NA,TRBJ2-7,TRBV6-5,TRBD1,TGTGCCAGCAGGGGGACAGGGTCCTACGAGCAGTACTTC,CASRGTGSYEQYF
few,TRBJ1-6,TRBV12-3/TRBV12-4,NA,TGTGCCAGCAGTTTATCTACGGTGTCACCCCTCCACTTT,CASSLSTVSPLHF
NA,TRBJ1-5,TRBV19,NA,TGTGCCAGTAGTATCTCCTTGAATCAGCCCCAGCATTTT,CASSISLNQPQHF
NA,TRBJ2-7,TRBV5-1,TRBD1,TGCGCCAGCAGCACCGGGACAGGGGCCTACGAGCAGTACTTC,CASSTGTGAYEQYF
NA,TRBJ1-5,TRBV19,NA,TGTGCCAGTACTCCACAGGTAGGGCAGCCCCAGCATTTT,CASTPQVGQPQHF
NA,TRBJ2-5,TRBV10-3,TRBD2,TGTGCCATCAGTGAGTCCCAAGCGGGAGGTGGAGAGACCCAGTACTTC,CAISESQAGGGETQYF
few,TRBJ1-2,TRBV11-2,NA,TGTGCCAGCAGCTTACTACAGGGAAACTATGGCTACACCTTC,CASSLLQGNYGYTF
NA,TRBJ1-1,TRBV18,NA,TGTGCCAGCTCACCAGAGGGTAACTCTGAAGCTTTCTTT,CASSPEGNSEAFF
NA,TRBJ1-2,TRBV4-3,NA,TGCGCCAGCAGCCAAGATTGGGGCAGCGACTATGGCTACACCTTC,CASSQDWGSDYGYTF
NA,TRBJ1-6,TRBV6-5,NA,TGTGCCAGCAGTTACGGTTCTACCCTTTCACCCCTCCACTTT,CASSYGSTLSPLHF
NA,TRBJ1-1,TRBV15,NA,TGTGCCACCAGCAGGGGACGGGGGGGGACGAACACTGAAGCTTTCTTT,CATSRGRGGTNTEAFF